The clone carrying this T cell receptor beta chain occurred a few times. Its matching antigen is unknown. The data originate from a study of post-analysis software for immune sequencing data. At the level of the study: Disease trajectories encompassed relapsing-remitting, secondary progressive and progressive-relapsing multiple sclerosis.

Unique molecular identifiers were built into the TCR beta cDNA libraries. With roughly 0.85 to 11 million T cells as the source, roughly 0.5 million cDNA molecules resulted. TCRdb re-analysed the PCR reads in MiXCR, keeping a single row per CDR3 protein. The top ten clones hold roughly 0.54% of a sample with approximately 730,000 distinct CDR3 sequences, around 27% of them seen once. Findings and caveats of the study: Several TRBV segments, TRBV5-6, TRBV5-1 and TRBV20-1 among them, were found more frequent in patients than controls. There was significantly lower normalized Chao1 diversity in multiple sclerosis patients than in controls. Strong same-batch co-clustering of samples appeared with F measure clustering.

Per germline, CDR1 MNHNY and CDR2 SVGAGI (reference sequence). The ends lost 3 bases at V and 5 bases at J; junction bases unmatched: 6. CDR3 length: 14 residues. The receptor was derived from a girl between 5 and 17 years old with multiple sclerosis. Sequencing used blood. The gene calls are TRBV6-6 and TRBJ2-5, with TRBD1 matching 7 bases. Written as DNA, the CDR3 is TGTGCCAGCAGTTATACAGGGGAGTGGGAGACCCAGTACTTC. Its translation is CASSYTGEWETQYF.